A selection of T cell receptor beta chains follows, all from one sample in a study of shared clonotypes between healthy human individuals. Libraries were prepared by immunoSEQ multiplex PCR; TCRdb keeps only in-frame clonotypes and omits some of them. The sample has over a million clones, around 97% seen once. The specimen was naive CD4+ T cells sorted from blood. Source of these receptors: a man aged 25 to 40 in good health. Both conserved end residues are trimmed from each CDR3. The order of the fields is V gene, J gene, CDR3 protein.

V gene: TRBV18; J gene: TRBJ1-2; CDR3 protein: ASSPGDYGYT
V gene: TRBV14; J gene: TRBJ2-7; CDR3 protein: ASSLGQGALYEQY
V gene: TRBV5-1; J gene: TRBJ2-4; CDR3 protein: ASRRGQNGNIQY
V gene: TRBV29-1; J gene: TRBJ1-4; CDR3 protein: SVEESGNEKLF
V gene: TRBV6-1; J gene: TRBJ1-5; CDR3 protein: ASSHRQDQPQH
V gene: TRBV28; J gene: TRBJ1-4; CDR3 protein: ASSFGGSEKLF
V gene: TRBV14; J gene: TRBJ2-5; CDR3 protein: ASSQIWGQTQY
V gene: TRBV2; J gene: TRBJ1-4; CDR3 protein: ASSGGRGSEEKLF
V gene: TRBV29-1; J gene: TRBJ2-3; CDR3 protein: SVGGMGDAQY
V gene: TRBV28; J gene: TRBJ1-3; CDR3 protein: ASRVDAAGNTIY
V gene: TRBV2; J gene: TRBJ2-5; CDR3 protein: ASSSRGDKAH
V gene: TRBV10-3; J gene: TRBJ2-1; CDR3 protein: AISGGGSGSYNEQF
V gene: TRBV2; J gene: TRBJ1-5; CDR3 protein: ASSGGGGGNQPQH
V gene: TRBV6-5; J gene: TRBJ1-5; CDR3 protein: ASSPGTPEFRPQH
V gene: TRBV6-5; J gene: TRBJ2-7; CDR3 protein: ASSYTDRTYEQY
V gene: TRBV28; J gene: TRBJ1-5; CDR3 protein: ASSLMRPRWSQPQH
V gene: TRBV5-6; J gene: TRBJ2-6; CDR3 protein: ASSVLGRDSGANVLT
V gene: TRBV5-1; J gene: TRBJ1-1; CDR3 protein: ASSRGQLNTEAF
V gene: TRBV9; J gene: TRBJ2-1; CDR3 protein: ASSLRGNEQF
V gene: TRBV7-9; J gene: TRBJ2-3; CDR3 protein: ASSLGRTSGREADTQY
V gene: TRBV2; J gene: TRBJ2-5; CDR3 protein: ASAPGQGSETQY
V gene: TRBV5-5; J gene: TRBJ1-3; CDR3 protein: ASSFFGPGGNTIY
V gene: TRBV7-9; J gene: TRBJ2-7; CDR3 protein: ASSLEVKVGEQY
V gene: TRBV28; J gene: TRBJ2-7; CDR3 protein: ASTVRASESYEQY
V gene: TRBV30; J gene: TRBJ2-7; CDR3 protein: AWSAVSVLADYEQY
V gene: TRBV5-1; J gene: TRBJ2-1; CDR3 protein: ASSLITGSITSSYNEQF
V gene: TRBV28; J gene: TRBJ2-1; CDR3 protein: ASKEIQASSGAAGEQF
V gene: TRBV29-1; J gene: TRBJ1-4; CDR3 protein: SVEGPGATNEKLF
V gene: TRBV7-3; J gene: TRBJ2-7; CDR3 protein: ASSSDSSYEQY
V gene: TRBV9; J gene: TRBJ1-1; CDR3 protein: ASSPWRPGTEAF
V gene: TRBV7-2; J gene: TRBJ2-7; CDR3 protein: ASSRVDYEQY
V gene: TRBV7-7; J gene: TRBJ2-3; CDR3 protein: ASSLSASTDTQY
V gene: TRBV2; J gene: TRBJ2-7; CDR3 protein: ASSPLAGGTYEQY
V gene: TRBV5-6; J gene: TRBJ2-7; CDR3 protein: ASSSRPGGYEQY
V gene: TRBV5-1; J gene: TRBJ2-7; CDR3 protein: ASSLRQSYEQY